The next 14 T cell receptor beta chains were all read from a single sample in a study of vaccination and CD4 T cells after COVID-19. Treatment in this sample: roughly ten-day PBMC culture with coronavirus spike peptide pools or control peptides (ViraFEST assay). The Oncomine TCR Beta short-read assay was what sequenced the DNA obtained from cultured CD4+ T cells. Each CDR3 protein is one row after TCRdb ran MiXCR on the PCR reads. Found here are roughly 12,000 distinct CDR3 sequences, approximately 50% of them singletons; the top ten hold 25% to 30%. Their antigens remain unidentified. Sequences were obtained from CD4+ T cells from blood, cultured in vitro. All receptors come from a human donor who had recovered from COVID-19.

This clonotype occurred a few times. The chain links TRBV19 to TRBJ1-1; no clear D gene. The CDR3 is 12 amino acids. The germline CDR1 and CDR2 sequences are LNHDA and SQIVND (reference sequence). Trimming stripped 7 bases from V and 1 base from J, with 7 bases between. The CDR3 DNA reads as TGTGCCAGTAATAGACAGAACACTGAAGCTTTCTTT. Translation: CASNRQNTEAFF.

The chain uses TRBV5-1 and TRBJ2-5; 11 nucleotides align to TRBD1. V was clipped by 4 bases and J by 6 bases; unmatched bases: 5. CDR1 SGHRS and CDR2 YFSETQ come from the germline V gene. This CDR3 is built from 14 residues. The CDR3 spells CASSPGTGGKTQYF. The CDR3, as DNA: TGCGCCAGCAGCCCCGGGACAGGGGGGAAGACCCAGTACTTC.

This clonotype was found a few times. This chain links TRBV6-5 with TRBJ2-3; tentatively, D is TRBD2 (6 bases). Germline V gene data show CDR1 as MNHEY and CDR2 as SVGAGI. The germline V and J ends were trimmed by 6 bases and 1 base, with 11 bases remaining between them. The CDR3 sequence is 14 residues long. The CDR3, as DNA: TGTGCCAGCAGCTACGGGACTGGCACAGATACGCAGTATTTT. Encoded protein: CASSYGTGTDTQYF.

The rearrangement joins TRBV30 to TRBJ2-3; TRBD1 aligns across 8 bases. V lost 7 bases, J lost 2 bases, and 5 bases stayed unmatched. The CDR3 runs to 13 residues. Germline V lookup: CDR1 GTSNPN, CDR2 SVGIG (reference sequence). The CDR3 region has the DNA TGTGCCTTCGGACAGGGACCCACAGATACGCAGTATTTT. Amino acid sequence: CAFGQGPTDTQYF. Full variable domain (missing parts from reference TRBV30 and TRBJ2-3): SQTIHQWPATLVQPVGSPLSLECTVEGTSNPNLYWYRQAAGRGLQLLFYSVGIGQISSEVPQNLSASRPQDRQFILSSKKLLLSDSGFYLCAFGQGPTDTQYFGPGTRLTVL.

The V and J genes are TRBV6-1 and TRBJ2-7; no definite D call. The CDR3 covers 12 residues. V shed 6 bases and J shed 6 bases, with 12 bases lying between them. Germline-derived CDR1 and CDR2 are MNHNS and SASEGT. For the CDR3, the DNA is TGTGCCAGCAGCTTGGGGAAGGGCGAGCAGTACTTC. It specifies CASSLGKGEQYF.

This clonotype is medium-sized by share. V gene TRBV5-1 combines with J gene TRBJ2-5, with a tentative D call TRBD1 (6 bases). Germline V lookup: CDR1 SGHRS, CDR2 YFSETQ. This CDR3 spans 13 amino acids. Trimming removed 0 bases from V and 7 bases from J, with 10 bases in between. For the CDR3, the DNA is TGCGCCAGCAGCTTGGACAGGGTAACGACCCAGTACTTC. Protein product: CASSLDRVTTQYF.

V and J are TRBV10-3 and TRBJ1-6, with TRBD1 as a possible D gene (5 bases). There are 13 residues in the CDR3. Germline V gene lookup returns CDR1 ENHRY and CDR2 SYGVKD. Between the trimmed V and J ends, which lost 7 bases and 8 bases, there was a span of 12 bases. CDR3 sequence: CAITPGLDSPLHF. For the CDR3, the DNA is TGTGCCATCACCCCAGGGTTGGATTCACCCCTCCACTTT.

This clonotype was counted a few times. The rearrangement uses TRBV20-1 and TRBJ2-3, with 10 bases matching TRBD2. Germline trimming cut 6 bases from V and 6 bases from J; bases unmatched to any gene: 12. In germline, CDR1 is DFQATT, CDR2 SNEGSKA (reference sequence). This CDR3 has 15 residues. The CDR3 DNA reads TGCAGTGCGTCCCCAGCTAGCGGGAGCGGGGATACGCAGTATTTT. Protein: CSASPASGSGDTQYF.

The CDR3 DNA sequence: TGTGCCAGCAGCCCCCCAGGGCCTGTGTCTTCTGAAGCTTTCTTT. Amino acids: CASSPPGPVSSEAFF. The chain links TRBV7-9 to TRBJ1-1, with D possibly TRBD1 on 5 matching bases. Trimming stripped 5 bases from V and 6 bases from J, with 19 bases between. The CDR3 sequence is 15 residues long. The V gene's germline CDR1 is SEHNR and CDR2 FQNEAQ (reference sequence).

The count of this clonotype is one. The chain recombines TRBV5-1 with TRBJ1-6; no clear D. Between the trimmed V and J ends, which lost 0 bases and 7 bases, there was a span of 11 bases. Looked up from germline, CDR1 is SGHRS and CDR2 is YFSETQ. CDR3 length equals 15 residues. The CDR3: CASSLAGKGNSPLHF. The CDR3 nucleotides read TGCGCCAGCAGCTTGGCCGGGAAGGGAAATTCACCCCTCCACTTT.

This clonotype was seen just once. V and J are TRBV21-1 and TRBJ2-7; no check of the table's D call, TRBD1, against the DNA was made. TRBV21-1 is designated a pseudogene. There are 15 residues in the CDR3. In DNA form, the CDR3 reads TGTGCCAGCAGCAAAATACCGGGACAGGACTACGAGCAGTACTTC. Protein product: CASSKIPGQDYEQYF.

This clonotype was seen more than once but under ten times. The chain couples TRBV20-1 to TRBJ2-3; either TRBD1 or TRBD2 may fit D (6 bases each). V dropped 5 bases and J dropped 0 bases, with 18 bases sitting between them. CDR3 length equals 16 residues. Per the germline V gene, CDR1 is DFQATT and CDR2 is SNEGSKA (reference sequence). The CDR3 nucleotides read TGCAGTGCTGGGGGGCCAGCTTTGACTAGCACAGATACGCAGTATTTT. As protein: CSAGGPALTSTDTQYF.

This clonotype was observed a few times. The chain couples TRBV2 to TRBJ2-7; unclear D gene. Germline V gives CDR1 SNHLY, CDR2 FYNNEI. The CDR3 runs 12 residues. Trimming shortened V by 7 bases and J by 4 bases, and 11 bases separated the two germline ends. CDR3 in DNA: TGTGCCAGCACTGGAGAGCCGTACGAGCAGTACTTC. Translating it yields CASTGEPYEQYF. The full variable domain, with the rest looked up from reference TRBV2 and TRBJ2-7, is EPEVTQTPSHQVTQMGQEVILRCVPISNHLYFYWYRQILGQKVEFLVSFYNNEISEKSEIFDDQFSVERPDGSNFTLKIRSTKLEDSAMYFCASTGEPYEQYFGPGTRLTVT.

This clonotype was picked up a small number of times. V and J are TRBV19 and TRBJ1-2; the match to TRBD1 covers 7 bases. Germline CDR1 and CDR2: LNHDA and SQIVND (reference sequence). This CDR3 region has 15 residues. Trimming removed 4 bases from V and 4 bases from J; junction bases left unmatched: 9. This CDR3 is CASSTPGTVGYGYTF. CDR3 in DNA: TGTGCCAGTAGTACCCCCGGGACAGTTGGCTATGGCTACACCTTC.